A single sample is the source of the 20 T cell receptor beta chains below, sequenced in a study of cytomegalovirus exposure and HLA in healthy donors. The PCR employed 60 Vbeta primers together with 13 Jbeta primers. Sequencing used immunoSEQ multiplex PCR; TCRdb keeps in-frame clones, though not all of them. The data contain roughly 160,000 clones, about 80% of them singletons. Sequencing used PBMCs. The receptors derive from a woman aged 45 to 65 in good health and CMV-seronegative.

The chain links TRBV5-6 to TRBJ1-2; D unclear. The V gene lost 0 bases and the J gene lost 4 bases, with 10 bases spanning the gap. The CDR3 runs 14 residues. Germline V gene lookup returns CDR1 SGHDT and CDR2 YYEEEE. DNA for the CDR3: TGTGCCAGCAGCTTGGAGTCGCGAAGCTATGGCTACACCTTC. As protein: CASSLESRSYGYTF.

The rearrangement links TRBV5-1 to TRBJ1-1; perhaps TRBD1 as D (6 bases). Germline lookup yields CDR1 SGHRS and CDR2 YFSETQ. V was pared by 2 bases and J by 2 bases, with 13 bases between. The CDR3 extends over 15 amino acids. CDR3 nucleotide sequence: TGCGCCAGCAGCTTAGGGGGAACGCCTAACACTGAAGCTTTCTTT. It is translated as CASSLGGTPNTEAFF.

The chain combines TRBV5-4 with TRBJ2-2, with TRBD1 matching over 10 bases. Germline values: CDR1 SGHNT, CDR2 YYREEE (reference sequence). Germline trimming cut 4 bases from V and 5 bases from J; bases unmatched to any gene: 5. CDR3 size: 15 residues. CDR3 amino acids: CASSQDRGFTGELFF. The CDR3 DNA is TGTGCCAGCAGCCAGGACAGGGGGTTTACCGGGGAGCTGTTTTTT.

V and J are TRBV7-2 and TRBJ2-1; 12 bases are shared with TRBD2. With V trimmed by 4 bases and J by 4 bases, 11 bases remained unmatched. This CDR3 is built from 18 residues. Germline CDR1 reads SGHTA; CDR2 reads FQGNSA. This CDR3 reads CASSSPSGRAGGYNEQFF. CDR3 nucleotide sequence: TGTGCCAGCAGCTCCCCTAGCGGGAGGGCTGGTGGATACAATGAGCAGTTCTTC.

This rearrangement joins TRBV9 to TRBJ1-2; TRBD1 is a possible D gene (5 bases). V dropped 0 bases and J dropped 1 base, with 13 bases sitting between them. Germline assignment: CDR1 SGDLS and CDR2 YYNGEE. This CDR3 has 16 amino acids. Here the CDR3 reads CASSVAIGTLNYGYTF. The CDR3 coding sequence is TGTGCCAGCAGCGTAGCTATAGGGACTCTTAACTATGGCTACACCTTC.

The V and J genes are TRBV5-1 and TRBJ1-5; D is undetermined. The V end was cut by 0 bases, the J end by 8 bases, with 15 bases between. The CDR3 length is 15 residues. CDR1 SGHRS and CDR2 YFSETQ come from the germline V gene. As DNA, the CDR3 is TGCGCCAGCAGCTTGGCGCCAGGAGGATTGGAGCCCCAGCATTTT. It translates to CASSLAPGGLEPQHF.

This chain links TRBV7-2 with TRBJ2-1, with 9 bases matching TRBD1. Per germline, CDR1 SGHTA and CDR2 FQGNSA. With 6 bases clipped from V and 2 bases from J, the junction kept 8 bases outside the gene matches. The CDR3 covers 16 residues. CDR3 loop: CASRPPGTGTYNEQFF. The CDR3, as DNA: TGTGCCAGCAGGCCCCCCGGGACAGGGACCTACAATGAGCAGTTCTTC.

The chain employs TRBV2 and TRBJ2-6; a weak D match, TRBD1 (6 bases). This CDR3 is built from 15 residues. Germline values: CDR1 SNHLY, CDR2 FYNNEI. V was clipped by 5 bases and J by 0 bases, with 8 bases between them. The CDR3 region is CASSWTASGANVLTF. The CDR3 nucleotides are TGTGCCAGCAGTTGGACAGCCTCTGGGGCCAACGTCCTGACTTTC. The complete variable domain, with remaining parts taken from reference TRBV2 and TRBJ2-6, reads EPEVTQTPSHQVTQMGQEVILRCVPISNHLYFYWYRQILGQKVEFLVSFYNNEISEKSEIFDDQFSVERPDGSNFTLKIRSTKLEDSAMYFCASSWTASGANVLTFGAGSRLTVL.

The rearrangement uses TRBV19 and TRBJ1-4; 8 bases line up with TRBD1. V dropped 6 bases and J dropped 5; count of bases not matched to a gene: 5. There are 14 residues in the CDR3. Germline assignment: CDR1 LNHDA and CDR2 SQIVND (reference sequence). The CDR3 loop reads CASSPDRANEKLFF. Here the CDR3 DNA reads TGTGCCAGTAGCCCGGACAGGGCAAATGAAAAACTGTTTTTT.

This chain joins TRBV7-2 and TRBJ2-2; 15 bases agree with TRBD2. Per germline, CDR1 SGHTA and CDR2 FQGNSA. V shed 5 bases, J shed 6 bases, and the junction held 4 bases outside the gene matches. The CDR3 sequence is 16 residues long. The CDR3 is CASSMRTSGGAGELFF. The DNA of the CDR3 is TGTGCCAGCAGCATGCGGACTAGCGGGGGGGCCGGGGAGCTGTTTTTT.

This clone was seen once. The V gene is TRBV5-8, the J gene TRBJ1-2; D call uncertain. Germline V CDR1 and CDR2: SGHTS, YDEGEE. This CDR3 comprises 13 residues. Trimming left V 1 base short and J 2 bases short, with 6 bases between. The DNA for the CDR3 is TGTGCCAGCAGCTTGACTGCGAACTATGGCTACACCTTC. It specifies CASSLTANYGYTF. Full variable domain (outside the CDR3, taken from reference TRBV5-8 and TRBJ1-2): EAGVTQSPTHLIKTRGQQATLRCSPISGHTSVYWYQQALGLGLQFLLWYDEGEERNRGNFPPRFSGRQFPNYSSELNVNALELEDSALYLCASSLTANYGYTFGSGTRLTVV.

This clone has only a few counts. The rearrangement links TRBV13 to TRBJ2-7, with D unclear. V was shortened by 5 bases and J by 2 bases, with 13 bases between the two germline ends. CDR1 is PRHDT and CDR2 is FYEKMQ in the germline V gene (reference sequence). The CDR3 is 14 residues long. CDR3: CASSPHRLAYEQYF. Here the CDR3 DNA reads TGTGCCAGCAGCCCCCATAGACTCGCCTACGAGCAGTACTTC.

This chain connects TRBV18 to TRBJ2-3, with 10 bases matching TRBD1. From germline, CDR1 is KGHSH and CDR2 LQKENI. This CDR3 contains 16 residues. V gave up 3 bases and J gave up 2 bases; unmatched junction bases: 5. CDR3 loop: CASSPWDRGSTDTQYF. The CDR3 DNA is TGTGCCAGCTCACCCTGGGACAGGGGCTCCACAGATACGCAGTATTTT.

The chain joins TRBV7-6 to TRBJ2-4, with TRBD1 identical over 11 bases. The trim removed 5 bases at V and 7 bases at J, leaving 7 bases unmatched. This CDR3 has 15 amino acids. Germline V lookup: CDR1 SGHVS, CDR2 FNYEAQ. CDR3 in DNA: TGTGCCAGCAGCGCAGGGGGGACAGGGGGTAACATTCAGTACTTC. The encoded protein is CASSAGGTGGNIQYF.

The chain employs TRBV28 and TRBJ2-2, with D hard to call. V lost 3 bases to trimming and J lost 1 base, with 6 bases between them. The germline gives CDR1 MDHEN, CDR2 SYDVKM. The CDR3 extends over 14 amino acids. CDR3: CASSLPGNTGELFF. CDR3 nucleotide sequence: TGTGCCAGCAGTTTGCCAGGGAACACCGGGGAGCTGTTTTTT.

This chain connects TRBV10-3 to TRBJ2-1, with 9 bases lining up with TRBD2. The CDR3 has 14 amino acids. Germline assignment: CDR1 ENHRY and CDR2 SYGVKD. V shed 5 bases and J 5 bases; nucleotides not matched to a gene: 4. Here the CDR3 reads CAISSSGIDNEQFF. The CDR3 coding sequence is TGTGCCATCAGTTCTAGCGGGATAGACAATGAGCAGTTCTTC.

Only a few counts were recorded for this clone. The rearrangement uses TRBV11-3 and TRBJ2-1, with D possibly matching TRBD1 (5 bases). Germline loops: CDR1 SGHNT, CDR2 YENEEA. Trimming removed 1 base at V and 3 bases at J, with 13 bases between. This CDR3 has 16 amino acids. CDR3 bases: TGTGCCAGCAGCTTAGGAAGGGGCGGTCTCTACAATGAGCAGTTCTTC. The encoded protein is CASSLGRGGLYNEQFF.

The CDR3 loop reads CASRLDRYTEAFF. DNA of the CDR3: TGTGCCAGCAGACTGGACAGGTACACTGAAGCTTTCTTT. This chain connects TRBV28 to TRBJ1-1; 7 bases are a match to TRBD1. V shed 6 bases, J shed 3 bases, and the junction held 4 bases outside the gene matches. This CDR3 is 13 amino acids long. Germline-derived CDR1 and CDR2 are MDHEN and SYDVKM. Complete variable domain (other parts from reference TRBV28 and TRBJ1-1): DVKVTQSSRYLVKRTGEKVFLECVQDMDHENMFWYRQDPGLGLRLIYFSYDVKMKEKGDIPEGYSVSREKKERFSLILESASTNQTSMYLCASRLDRYTEAFFGQGTRLTVV.

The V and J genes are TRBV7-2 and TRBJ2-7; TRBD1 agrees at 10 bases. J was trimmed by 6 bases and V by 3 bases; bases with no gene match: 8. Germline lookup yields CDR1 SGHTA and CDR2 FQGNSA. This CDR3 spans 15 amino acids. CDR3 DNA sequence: TGTGCCAGCAGCTTCCCCGGGACAGGGGTCGCCGAGCAGTACTTC. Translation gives CASSFPGTGVAEQYF.

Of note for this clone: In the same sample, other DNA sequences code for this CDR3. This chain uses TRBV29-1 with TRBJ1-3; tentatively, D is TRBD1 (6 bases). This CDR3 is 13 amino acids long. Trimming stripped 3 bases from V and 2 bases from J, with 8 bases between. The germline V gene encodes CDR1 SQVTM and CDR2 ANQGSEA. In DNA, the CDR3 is TGCAGCGTTGAGGGGACAACTGGAAACACCATATATTTT. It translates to CSVEGTTGNTIYF.